This T cell receptor beta chain was captured by sequencing in a study of regulatory T cells in long-lasting Graves disease. Time point indicated: newly diagnosed GD, antithyroid drugs for less than 3 months. The TCR library was prepared using RNA isolated from PBMCs. This clonotype was detected only a few times. Losses at the gene ends were 4 bases for V and 9 bases for J; bases not matched to a gene: 14. CDR3 length: 17 amino acids. In germline, CDR1 is LNHDA, CDR2 SQIVND (reference sequence). In building TCR beta libraries, iRepertoire HTBI primers were used together with Arm-PCR of CDR3 regions. One entry per CDR3 protein results from TCRdb running MiXCR on the multiplex PCR reads. This table holds about 350,000 distinct CDR3 sequences, 15% to 20% found once. This sample also belongs to another study, concerning T cells in Graves' hyperthyroidism and ophthalmopathy.

The TCR was taken from a young woman with Graves disease. The input for sequencing was peripheral blood mononuclear cells (PBMCs), taken at new diagnosis, from a patient treated with antithyroid drugs. The chain has TRBV19 and TRBJ2-1, with 11 bases identical to TRBD2. The CDR3 DNA reads as TGTGCCAGTAGTAAAGCTGGGGCACTAGCGGGAGCTAGTGAGCAGTTCTTC. As protein: CASSKAGALAGASEQFF.